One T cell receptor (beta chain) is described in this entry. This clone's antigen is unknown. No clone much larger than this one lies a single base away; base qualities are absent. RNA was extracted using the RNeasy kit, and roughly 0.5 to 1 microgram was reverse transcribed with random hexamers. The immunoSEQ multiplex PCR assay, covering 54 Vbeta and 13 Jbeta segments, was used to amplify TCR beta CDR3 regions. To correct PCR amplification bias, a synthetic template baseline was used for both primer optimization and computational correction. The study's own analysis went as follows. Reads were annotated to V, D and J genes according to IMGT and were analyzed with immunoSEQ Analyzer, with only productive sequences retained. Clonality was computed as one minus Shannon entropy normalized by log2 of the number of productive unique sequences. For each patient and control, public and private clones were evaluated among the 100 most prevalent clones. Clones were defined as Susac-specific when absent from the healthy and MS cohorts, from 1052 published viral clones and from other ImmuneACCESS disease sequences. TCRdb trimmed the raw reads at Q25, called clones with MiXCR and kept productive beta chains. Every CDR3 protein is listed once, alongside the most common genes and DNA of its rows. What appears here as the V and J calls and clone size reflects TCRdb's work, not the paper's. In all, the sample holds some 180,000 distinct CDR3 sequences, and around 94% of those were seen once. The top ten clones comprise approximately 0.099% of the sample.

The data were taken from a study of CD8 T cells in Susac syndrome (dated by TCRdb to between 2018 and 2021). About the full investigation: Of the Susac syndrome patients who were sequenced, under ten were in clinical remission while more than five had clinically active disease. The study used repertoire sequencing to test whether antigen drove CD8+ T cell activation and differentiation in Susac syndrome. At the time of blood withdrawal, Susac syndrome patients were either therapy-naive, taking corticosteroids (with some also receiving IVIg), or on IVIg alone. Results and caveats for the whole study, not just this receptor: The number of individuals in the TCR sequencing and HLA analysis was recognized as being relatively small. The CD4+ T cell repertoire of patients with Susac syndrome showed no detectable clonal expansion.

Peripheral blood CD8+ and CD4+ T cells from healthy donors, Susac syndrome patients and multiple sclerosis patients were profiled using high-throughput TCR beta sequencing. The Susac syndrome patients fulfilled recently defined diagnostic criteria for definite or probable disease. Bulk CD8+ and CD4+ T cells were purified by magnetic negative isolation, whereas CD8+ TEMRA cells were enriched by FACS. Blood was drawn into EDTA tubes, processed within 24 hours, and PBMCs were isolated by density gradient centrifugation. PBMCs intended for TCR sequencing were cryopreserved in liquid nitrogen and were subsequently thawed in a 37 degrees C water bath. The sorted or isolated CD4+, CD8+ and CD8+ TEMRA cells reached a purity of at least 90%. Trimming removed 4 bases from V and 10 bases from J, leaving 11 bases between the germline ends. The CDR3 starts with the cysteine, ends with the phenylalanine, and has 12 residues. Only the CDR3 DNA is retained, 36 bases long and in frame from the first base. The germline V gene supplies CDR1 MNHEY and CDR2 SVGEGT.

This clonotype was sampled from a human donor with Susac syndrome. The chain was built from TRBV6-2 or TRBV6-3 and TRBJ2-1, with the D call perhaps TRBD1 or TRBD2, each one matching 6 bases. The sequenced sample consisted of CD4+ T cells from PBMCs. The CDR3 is CASSFRRGEQFF. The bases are TGTGCCAGCAGTTTTAGGAGGGGGGAGCAGTTCTTC.